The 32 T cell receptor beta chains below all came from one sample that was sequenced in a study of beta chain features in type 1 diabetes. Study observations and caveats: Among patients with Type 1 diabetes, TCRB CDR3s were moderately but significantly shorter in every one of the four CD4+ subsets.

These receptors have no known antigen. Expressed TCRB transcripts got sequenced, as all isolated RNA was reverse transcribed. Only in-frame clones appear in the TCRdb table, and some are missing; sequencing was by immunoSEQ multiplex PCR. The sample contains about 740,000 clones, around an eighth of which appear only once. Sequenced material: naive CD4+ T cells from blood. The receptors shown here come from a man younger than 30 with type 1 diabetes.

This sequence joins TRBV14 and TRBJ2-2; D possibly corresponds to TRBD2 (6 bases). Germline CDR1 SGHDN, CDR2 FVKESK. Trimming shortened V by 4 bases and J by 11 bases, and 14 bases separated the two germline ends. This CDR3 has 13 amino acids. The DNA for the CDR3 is TGTGCCAGCAGCCCTACGGCGGGGATAGAGCTGTTTTTT. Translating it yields CASSPTAGIELFF.

The CDR3 DNA reads as TGCGCCAGCAAGATAGCAGGTAGCGGGGGACCGGGGGAGCAGTTCTTC. This sequence encodes CASKIAGSGGPGEQFF. The chain links TRBV4-1 to TRBJ2-1; 9 positions match TRBD2. The CDR3 consists of 16 residues. The germline gives CDR1 MGHRA, CDR2 YSYEKL. V dropped 7 bases and J dropped 10; count of bases not matched to a gene: 17.

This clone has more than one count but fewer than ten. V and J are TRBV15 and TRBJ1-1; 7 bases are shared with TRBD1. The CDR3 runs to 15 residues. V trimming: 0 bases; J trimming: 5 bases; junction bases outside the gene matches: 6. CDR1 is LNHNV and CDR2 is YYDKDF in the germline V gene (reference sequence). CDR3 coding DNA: TGTGCCACCAGCAGAGATGAGGGGGCGCAAACTGAAGCTTTCTTT. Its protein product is CATSRDEGAQTEAFF. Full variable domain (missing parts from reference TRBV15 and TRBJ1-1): DAMVIQNPRYQVTQFGKPVTLSCSQTLNHNVMYWYQQKSSQAPKLLFHYYDKDFNNEADTPDNFQSRRPNTSFCFLDIRSPGLGDTAMYLCATSRDEGAQTEAFFGQGTRLTVV.

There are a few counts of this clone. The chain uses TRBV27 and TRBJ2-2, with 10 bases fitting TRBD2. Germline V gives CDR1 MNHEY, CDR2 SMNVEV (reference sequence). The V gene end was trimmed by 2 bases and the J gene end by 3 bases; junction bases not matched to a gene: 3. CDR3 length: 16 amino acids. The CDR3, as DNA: TGTGCCAGCAGTTTAGGGCTAGCGGGGGACACCGGGGAGCTGTTTTTT. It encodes CASSLGLAGDTGELFF.

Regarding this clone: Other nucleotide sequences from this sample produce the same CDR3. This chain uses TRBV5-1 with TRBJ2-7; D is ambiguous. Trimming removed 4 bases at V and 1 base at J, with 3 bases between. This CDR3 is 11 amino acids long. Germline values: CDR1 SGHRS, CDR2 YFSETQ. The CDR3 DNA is TGCGCCAGCAGCGGATCCTACGAGCAGTACTTC. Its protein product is CASSGSYEQYF.

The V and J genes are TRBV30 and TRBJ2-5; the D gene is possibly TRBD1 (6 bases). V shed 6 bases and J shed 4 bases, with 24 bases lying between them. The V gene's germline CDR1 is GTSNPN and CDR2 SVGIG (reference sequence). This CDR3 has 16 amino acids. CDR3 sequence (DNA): TGTGCCTGTTCACAGGGTATTCGAATTTTAGGAGAGACCCAGTACTTC. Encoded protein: CACSQGIRILGETQYF.

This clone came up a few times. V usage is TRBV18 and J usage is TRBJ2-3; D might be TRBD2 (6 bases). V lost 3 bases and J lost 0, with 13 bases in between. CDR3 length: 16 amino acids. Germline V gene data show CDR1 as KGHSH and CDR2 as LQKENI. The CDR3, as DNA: TGTGCCAGCTCACCCCGCGGGGAACCTAGCACAGATACGCAGTATTTT. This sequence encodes CASSPRGEPSTDTQYF.

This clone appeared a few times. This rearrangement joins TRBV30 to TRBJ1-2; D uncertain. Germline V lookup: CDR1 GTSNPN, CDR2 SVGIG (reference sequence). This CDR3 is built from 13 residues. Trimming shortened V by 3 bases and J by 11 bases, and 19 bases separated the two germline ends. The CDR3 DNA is TGTGCCTGGAGCCGAGGGCCTGGGATAGGTTACACCTTC. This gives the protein CAWSRGPGIGYTF.

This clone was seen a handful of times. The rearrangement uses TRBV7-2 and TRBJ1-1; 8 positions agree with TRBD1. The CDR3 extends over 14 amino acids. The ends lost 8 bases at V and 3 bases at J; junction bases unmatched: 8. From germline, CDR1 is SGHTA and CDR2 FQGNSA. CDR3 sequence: CASGLQGGDTEAFF. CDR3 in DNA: TGTGCCAGCGGGCTACAGGGGGGAGACACTGAAGCTTTCTTT.

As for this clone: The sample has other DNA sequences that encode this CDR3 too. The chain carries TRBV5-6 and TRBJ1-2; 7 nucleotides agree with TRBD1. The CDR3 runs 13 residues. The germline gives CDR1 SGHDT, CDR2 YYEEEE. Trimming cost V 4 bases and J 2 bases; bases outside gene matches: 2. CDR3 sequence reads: CASSPTGNYGYTF. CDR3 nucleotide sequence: TGTGCCAGCAGCCCGACAGGGAACTATGGCTACACCTTC. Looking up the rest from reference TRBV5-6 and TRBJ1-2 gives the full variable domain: DAGVTQSPTHLIKTRGQQVTLRCSPKSGHDTVSWYQQALGQGPQFIFQYYEEEERQRGNFPDRFSGHQFPNYSSELNVNALLLGDSALYLCASSPTGNYGYTFGSGTRLTVV.

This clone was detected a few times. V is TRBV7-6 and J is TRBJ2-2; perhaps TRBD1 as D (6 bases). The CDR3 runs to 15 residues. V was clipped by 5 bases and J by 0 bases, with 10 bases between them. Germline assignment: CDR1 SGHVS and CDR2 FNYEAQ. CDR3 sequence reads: CASSPGTTNTGELFF. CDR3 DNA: TGTGCCAGCAGCCCCGGGACAACGAACACCGGGGAGCTGTTTTTT.

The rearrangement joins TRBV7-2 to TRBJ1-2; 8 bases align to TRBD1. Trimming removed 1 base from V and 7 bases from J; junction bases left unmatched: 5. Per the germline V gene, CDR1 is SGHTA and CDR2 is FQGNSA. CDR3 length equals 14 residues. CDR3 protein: CASSLGTGTRGYTF. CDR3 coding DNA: TGTGCCAGCAGCTTAGGGACAGGGACTCGTGGCTACACCTTC.

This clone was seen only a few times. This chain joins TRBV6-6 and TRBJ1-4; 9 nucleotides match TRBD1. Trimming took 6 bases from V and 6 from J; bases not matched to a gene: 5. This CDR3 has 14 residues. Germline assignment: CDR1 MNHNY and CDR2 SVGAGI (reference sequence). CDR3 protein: CASRLQGAHEKLFF. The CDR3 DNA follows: TGTGCCAGCAGGCTACAGGGGGCGCATGAAAAACTGTTTTTT.

The CDR3 spells CAITGQRTDTQYF. The CDR3 coding sequence is TGTGCCATCACAGGACAGCGCACAGATACGCAGTATTTT. The V gene is TRBV6-6, the J gene TRBJ2-3, with D perhaps TRBD1 (6 bases). V was cut by 10 bases and J by 1 base, with 12 bases left in between. This CDR3 region has 13 residues. CDR1 MNHNY and CDR2 SVGAGI come from the germline V gene (reference sequence).

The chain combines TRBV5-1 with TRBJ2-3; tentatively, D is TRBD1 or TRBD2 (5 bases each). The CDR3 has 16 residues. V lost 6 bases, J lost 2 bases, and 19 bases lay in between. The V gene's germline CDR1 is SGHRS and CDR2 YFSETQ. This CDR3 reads CASTLGDDIPTDTQYF. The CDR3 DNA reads TGCGCCAGCACGCTGGGGGACGACATCCCCACAGATACGCAGTATTTT.

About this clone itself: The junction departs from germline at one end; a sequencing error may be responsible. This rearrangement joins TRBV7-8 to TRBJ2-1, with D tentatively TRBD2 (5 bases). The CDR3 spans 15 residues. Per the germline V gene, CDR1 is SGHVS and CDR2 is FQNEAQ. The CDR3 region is CASSLAGVPNKEQFF. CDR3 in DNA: TGTGCCAGCAGCTTAGCCGGGGTGCCTAACAAGGAGCAGTTCTTC.

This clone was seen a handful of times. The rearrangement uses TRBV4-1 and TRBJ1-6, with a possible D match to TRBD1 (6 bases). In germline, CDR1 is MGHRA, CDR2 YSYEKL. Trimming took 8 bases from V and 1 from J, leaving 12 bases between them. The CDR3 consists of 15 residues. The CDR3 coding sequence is TGCGCCAGCGGGCAGGGGTCGTCCTATAATTCACCCCTCCACTTT. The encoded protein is CASGQGSSYNSPLHF.

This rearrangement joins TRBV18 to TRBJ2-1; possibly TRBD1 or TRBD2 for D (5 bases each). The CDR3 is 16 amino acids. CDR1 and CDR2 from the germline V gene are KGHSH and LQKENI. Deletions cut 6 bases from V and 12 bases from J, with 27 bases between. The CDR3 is CASSTGTSYREGTQFF. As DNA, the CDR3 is TGTGCCAGCTCCACCGGGACGAGTTACCGAGAGGGAACGCAGTTCTTC.

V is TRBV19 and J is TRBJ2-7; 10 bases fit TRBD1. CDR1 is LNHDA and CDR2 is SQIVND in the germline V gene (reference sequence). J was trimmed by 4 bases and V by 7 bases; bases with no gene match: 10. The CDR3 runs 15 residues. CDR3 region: CASKVAGTGDYEQYF. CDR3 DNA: TGTGCCAGTAAGGTGGCGGGGACAGGGGATTACGAGCAGTACTTC.

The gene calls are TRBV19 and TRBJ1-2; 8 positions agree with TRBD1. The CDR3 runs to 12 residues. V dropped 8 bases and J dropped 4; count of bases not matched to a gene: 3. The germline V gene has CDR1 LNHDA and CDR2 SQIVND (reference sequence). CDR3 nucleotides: TGTGCCAGTTCAGGGGGCGGCTATGGCTACACCTTC. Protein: CASSGGGYGYTF.

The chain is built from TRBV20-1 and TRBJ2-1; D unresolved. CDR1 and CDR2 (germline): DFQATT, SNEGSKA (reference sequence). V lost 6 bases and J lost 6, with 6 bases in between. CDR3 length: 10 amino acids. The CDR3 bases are TGCAGTGCCCAGTCCAATGAGCAGTTCTTC. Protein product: CSAQSNEQFF.

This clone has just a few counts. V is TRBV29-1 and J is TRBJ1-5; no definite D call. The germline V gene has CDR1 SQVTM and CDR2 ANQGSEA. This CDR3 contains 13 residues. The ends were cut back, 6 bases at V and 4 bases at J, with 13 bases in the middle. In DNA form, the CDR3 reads TGCAGCGTCGGGCGCGGCCTGAATCAGCCCCAGCATTTT. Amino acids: CSVGRGLNQPQHF.

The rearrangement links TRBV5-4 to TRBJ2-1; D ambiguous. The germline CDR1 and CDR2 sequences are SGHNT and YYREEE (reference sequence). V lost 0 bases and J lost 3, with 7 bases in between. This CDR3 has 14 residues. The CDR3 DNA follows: TGTGCCAGCAGCTTGGCCGATAGCTACAATGAGCAGTTCTTC. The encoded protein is CASSLADSYNEQFF.

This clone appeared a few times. CDR3 protein: CASSLRPGLLRGEQFF. In DNA, the CDR3 is TGTGCCAGCAGCTTACGCCCGGGACTCCTAAGGGGTGAGCAGTTCTTC. The V call is TRBV13, the J call TRBJ2-1; maybe TRBD2 (6 bases). Trimming cost V 2 bases and J 9 bases, with 20 bases left between them. Germline CDR1 reads PRHDT; CDR2 reads FYEKMQ (reference sequence). The CDR3 runs to 16 residues.

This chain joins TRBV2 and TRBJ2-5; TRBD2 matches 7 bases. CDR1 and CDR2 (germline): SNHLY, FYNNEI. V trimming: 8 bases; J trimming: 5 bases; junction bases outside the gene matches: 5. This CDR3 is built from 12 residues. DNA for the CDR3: TGTGCCAGCCGAGGACTAGAGGAGACCCAGTACTTC. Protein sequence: CASRGLEETQYF.

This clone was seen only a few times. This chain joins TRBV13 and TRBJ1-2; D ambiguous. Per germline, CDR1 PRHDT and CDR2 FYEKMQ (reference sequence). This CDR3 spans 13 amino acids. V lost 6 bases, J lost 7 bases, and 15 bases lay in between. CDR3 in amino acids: CASRPDEVSGYTF. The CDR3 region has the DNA TGTGCCAGCAGGCCCGACGAAGTGAGTGGCTACACCTTC.

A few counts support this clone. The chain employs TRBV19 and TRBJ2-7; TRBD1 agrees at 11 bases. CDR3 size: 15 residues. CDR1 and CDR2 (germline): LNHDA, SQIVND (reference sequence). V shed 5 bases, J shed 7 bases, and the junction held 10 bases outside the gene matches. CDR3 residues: CASSLQEDRGHEQYF. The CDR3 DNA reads TGTGCCAGTAGTCTCCAGGAGGACAGGGGGCATGAGCAGTACTTC.

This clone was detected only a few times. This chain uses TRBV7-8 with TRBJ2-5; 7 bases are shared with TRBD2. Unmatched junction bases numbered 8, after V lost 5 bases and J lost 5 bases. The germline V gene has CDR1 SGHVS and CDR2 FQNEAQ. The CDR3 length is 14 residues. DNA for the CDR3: TGTGCCAGCAGCACCGGACTAGAGGGGGAGACCCAGTACTTC. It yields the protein CASSTGLEGETQYF.

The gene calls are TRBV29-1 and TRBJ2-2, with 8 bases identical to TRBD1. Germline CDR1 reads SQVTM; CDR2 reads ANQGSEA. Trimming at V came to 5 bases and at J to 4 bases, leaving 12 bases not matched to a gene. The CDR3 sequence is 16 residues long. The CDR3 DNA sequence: TGCAGCGTTCCCAGGGCAGGGGGCGTCAGCACCGGGGAGCTGTTTTTT. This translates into CSVPRAGGVSTGELFF.

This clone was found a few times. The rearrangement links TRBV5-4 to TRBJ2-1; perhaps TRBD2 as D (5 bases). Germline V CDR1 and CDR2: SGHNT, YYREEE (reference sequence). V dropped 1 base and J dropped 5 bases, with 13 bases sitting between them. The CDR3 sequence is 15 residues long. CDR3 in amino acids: CASSLPGYYDNEQFF. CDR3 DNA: TGTGCCAGCAGCTTGCCGGGATACTACGACAATGAGCAGTTCTTC.

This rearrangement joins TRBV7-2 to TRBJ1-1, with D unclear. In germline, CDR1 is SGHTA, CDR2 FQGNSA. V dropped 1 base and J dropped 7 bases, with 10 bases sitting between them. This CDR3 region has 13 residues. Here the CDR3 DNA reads TGTGCCAGCAGCTTAGAGAGGCAGCATGAAGCTTTCTTT. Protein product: CASSLERQHEAFF.

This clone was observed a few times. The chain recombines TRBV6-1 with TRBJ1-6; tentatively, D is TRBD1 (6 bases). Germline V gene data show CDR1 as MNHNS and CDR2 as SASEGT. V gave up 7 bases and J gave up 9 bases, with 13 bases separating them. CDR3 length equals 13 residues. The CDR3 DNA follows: TGTGCCAGCACCCTACAGGGCGGTTCACCCCTCCACTTT. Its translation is CASTLQGGSPLHF.